This paragraph reports one T cell receptor beta chain. Its cognate antigen is unknown. The treatment was: oral pan-JAK inhibitor, 5-10 mg twice daily. From PBMCs, CD4+ and CD8+ T cells were sorted. The data were taken from a study of CD8+ T cells in alopecia areata. Overall study: A regimen of oral tofacitinib, 5 to 10 mg twice daily, was given to treated patients. Study-wide results and caveats: In scalp and blood during tofacitinib, many expanded lesional clones persisted. The study found TCR sharing across patients less clear than in mice, possibly for HLA reasons.

Trimming left V 0 bases short and J 0 bases short, with 6 bases between. The CDR3 consists of 16 residues. In germline, CDR1 is LGHNA, CDR2 YSLEER. cDNA reverse transcribed from extracted RNA served as the sequencing template. The data were produced by immunoSEQ multiplex PCR, yet TCRdb's version contains in-frame clones alone and is incomplete. The table records approximately 180,000 clones, around half of them present only once. V is TRBV4-3 and J is TRBJ1-6, with unresolved D. The receptor's source is a human donor with alopecia areata. This sample comprised CD8+ T cells sorted from blood, obtained at week 24, from a patient treated with tofacitinib. The CDR3 sequence is CASSQDWSSYNSPLHF. CDR3 sequence (DNA): TGCGCCAGCAGCCAAGATTGGAGCTCCTATAATTCACCCCTCCACTTT.